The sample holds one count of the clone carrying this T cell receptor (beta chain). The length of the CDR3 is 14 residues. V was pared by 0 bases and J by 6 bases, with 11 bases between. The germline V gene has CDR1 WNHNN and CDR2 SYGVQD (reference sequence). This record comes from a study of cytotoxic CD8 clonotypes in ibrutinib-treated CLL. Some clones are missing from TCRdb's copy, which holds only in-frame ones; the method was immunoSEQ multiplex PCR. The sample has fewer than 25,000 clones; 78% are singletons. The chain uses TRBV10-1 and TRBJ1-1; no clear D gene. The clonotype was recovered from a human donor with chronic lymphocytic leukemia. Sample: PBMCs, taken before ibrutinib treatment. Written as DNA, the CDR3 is TGCGCCAGCAGTGAGTCGATCGAGGGCGCTGAAGCTTTCTTT. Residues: CASSESIEGAEAFF.